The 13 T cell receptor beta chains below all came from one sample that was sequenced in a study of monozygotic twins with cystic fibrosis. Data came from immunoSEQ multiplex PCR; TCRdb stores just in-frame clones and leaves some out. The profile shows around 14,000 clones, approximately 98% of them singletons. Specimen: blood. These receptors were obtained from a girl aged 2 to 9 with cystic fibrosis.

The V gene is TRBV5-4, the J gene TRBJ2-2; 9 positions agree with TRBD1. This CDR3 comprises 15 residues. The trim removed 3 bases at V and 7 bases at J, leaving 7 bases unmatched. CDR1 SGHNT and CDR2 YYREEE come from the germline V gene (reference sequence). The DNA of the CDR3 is TGTGCCAGCAGCTATACAGGGGGCGCGGGCGGGGAGCTGTTTTTT. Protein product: CASSYTGGAGGELFF. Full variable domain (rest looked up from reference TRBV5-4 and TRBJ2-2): ETGVTQSPTHLIKTRGQQVTLRCSSQSGHNTVSWYQQALGQGPQFIFQYYREEENGRGNFPPRFSGLQFPNYSSELNVNALELDDSALYLCASSYTGGAGGELFFGEGSRLTVL.

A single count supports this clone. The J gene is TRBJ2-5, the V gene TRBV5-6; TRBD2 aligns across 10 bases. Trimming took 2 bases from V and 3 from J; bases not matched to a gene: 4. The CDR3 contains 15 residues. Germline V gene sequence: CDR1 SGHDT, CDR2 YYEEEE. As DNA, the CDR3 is TGTGCCAGCAGCTTAGGGAGCGGGAGGGAAGAGACCCAGTACTTC. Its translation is CASSLGSGREETQYF.

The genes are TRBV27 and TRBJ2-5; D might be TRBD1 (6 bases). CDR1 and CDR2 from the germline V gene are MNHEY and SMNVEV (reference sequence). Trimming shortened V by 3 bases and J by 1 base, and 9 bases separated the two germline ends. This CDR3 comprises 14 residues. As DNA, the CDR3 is TGTGCCAGCAGTTTGGTACAGGGCCAAGAGACCCAGTACTTC. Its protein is CASSLVQGQETQYF.

The CDR3 DNA sequence: TGTGCCAGCAGCTTGGAGGTGTTGGGGACTAATGAAAAACTGTTTTTT. This encodes CASSLEVLGTNEKLFF. This chain connects TRBV5-6 to TRBJ1-4; D uncertain. Trimming took off 0 bases at V and 2 bases at J, with 11 bases between the two ends. This CDR3 is built from 16 residues. Germline CDR1 is SGHDT and CDR2 is YYEEEE.

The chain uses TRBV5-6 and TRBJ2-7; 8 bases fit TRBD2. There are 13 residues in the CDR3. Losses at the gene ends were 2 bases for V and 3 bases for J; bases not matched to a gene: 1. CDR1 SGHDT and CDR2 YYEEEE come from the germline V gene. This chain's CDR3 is CASSFGTSYEQYF. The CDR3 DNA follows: TGTGCCAGCAGCTTTGGGACTAGCTACGAGCAGTACTTC.

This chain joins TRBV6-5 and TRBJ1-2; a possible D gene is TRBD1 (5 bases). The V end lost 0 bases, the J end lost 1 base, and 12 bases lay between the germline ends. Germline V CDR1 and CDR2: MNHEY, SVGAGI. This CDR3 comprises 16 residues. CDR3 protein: CASSYSTGTLNYGYTF. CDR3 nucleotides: TGTGCCAGCAGTTACTCGACGGGGACCCTTAACTATGGCTACACCTTC.

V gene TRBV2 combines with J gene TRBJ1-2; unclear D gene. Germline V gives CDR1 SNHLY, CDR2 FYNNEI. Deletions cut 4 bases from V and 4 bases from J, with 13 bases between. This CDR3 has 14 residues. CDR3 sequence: CASSVMGLFYGYTF. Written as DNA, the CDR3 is TGTGCCAGCAGTGTTATGGGTTTATTCTATGGCTACACCTTC. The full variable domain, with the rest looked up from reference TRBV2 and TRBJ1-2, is EPEVTQTPSHQVTQMGQEVILRCVPISNHLYFYWYRQILGQKVEFLVSFYNNEISEKSEIFDDQFSVERPDGSNFTLKIRSTKLEDSAMYFCASSVMGLFYGYTFGSGTRLTVV.

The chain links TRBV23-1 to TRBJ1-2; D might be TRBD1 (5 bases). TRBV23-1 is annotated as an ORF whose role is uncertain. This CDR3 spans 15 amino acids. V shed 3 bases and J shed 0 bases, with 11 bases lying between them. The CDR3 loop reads CASSQGGDSNYGYTF. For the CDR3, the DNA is TGCGCCAGCAGTCAGGGTGGGGACTCTAACTATGGCTACACCTTC.

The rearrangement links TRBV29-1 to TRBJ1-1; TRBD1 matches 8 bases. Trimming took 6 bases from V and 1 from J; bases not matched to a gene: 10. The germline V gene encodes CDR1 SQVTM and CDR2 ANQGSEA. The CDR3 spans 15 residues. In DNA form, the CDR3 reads TGCAGCGTCCAAGGGGGCAGGGGGCAGAACACTGAAGCTTTCTTT. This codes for CSVQGGRGQNTEAFF.

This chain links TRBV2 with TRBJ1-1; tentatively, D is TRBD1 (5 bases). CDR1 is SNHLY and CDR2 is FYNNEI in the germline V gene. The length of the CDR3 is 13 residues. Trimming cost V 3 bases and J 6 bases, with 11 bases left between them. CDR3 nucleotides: TGTGCCAGCAGTGAGATAGGGGACGCTGAAGCTTTCTTT. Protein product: CASSEIGDAEAFF.

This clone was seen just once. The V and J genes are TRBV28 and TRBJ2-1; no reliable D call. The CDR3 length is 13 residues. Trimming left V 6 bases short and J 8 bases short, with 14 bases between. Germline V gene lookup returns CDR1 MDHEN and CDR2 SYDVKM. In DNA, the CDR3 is TGTGCCAGCAGCTCCTTGGATGTCGATGAGCAGTTCTTC. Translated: CASSSLDVDEQFF. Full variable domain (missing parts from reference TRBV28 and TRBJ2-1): DVKVTQSSRYLVKRTGEKVFLECVQDMDHENMFWYRQDPGLGLRLIYFSYDVKMKEKGDIPEGYSVSREKKERFSLILESASTNQTSMYLCASSSLDVDEQFFGPGTRLTVL.

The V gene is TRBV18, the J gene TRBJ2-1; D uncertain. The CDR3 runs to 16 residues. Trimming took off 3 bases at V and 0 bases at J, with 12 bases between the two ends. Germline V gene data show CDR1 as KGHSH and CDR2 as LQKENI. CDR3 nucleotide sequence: TGTGCCAGCTCACCGTGGGCAGACCACTCCTACAATGAGCAGTTCTTC. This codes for CASSPWADHSYNEQFF.

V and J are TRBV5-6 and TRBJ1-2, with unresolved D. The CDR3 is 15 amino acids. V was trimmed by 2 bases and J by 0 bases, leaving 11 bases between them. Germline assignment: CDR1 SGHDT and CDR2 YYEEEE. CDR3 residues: CASSLGYISNYGYTF. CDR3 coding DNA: TGTGCCAGCAGCTTAGGATACATTTCTAACTATGGCTACACCTTC.